Below, 4 T cell receptor beta chains from the same sample are listed, as sequenced in a study of blood T cell repertoires in COVID-19. The method was immunoSEQ multiplex PCR; TCRdb's version includes in-frame clones alone and lacks a portion of them. The data hold fewer than 250,000 clones, with 80% to 90% observed a single time. Sequences were obtained from peripheral blood. The receptors come from a woman aged 70-85 years with acute or convalescent COVID-19.

CDR3: CASSLNEYGPQHF. CDR3 nucleotide sequence: TGTGCCAGCAGCTTAAATGAATACGGGCCCCAGCATTTT. This chain uses TRBV7-9 with TRBJ1-5; D not certain. CDR1 and CDR2 from the germline V gene are SEHNR and FQNEAQ (reference sequence). Trimming pared 2 bases from V and 9 bases from J, leaving 11 bases between. CDR3 size: 13 residues.

The chain has TRBV7-9 and TRBJ1-2, with 8 bases fitting TRBD1. Trimming took 3 bases from V and 4 from J; bases not matched to a gene: 4. The CDR3 is 14 amino acids. CDR1 and CDR2 (germline): SEHNR, FQNEAQ (reference sequence). DNA of the CDR3: TGTGCCAGCAGCTTCAGGGGGCCGCCCTATGGCTACACCTTC. It encodes CASSFRGPPYGYTF.

Comments on this clone: A junction end diverges from the germline sequence, so it may reflect a read error. The chain has TRBV7-9 and TRBJ1-3; D is possibly TRBD1 (5 bases). The CDR3 is 14 residues long. CDR1 and CDR2 from the germline V gene are SEHNR and FQNEAQ (reference sequence). CDR3 bases: TGTGCCAGCAGCTTAGGGCAGGGTGGACACACCATATATTTT. This translates into CASSLGQGGHTIYF.

Here the CDR3 reads CASSPTWDSWNYEQYF. CDR3 DNA sequence: TGTGCCAGCAGCCCCACGTGGGACAGTTGGAACTACGAGCAGTACTTC. The chain recombines TRBV5-4 with TRBJ2-7, with 7 bases lining up with TRBD1. The ends lost 4 bases at V and 3 bases at J; junction bases unmatched: 13. Germline CDR1 and CDR2: SGHNT and YYREEE (reference sequence). There are 16 residues in the CDR3.